The T cell receptor (beta chain) under discussion was sequenced for a study of cytomegalovirus exposure and HLA in healthy donors. Study-level points and caveats: In a later analysis, across HLA loci, associated TCR counts were highest for DRB1, lowest for HLA-C.

CDR1 is MNHEY, CDR2 SVGAGI, per germline. V was clipped by 8 bases and J by 5 bases, with 11 bases between them. The CDR3 is 12 residues long. PCR amplification relied on 60 Vbeta primers (plus 13 Jbeta primers). Assay: immunoSEQ multiplex PCR; the TCRdb copy retains only in-frame clones and omits some. Among around 140,000 clones listed, 82% were seen once. In regard to this clone: Its antigen is not known.

This receptor was identified in a woman between 45 and 60 years old in good health and CMV-seropositive. The chain combines TRBV6-5 with TRBJ2-3; D possibly corresponds to TRBD2 (5 bases). Sequencing input: PBMCs. The chain's CDR3 is CASGESRDTQYF. CDR3 coding DNA: TGTGCCAGCGGGGAGAGTCGAGATACGCAGTATTTT.